The 30 T cell receptor beta chains below come from one sample, sequenced in a study of blood T cells in healthy people across ages (dated by TCRdb to 2015 to 2017). Library generation was performed with 5' RACE. Sequenced using an Illumina HiSeq 2500. A second PCR of roughly 6 to 11 cycles was run with a J-beta primer mix and a sample-barcoded 5' primer. The public reads were quality trimmed at Q25 with fastp and then assembled into clones with MiXCR by TCRdb, keeping productive beta chains. Identical CDR3 protein sequences are pooled into one entry, listed with their most common genes and DNA. Present in this sample are under 950,000 distinct CDR3 sequences, about a fifth of which were seen just once. The ten largest clones capture roughly a fifth of the sample. The specimen was blood. The source of these receptors is a man between 65 and 85 years old in good health.

This clonotype has more than one count but fewer than ten. The chain has TRBV5-1 and TRBJ1-4, with 9 positions matching TRBD1. J gave up 3 bases and V 2 bases, and 14 bases lay outside the gene matches. The CDR3 is made up of 19 amino acids. The germline V gene has CDR1 SGHRS and CDR2 YFSETQ. CDR3 residues: CASSFRRGDRAGANEKLFF. As DNA, the CDR3 is TGCGCCAGCAGCTTTCGCCGCGGGGACAGGGCGGGAGCTAATGAAAAACTGTTTTTT.

V gene TRBV29-1 combines with J gene TRBJ2-1; D might be TRBD1 or TRBD2, each matching 5 bases. CDR1 is SQVTM, CDR2 ANQGSEA, per germline. This CDR3 region has 14 residues. V shed 4 bases and J shed 4 bases, with 14 bases lying between them. CDR3 sequence reads: CSVGDGAHYNEQFF. The CDR3 coding sequence is TGCAGCGTTGGGGACGGGGCGCATTACAATGAGCAGTTCTTC.

This sequence joins TRBV20-1 and TRBJ2-3; 12 bases agree with TRBD1. The CDR3 sequence is 17 residues long. Looked up from germline, CDR1 is DFQATT and CDR2 is SNEGSKA (reference sequence). The V gene end was trimmed by 3 bases and the J gene end by 0 bases; junction bases not matched to a gene: 7. In DNA, the CDR3 is TGCAGTGCTAGGGGGACAGGGGGCTCAGGGAGCACAGATACGCAGTATTTT. As protein: CSARGTGGSGSTDTQYF.

Only a few counts were recorded for this clonotype. The V call is TRBV19, the J call TRBJ2-5; no clear D. The CDR3 spans 13 residues. V was pared by 9 bases and J by 3 bases, with 14 bases between. Germline loops: CDR1 LNHDA, CDR2 SQIVND (reference sequence). The CDR3 bases are TGTGCCAGCAAAGGGCCCTACGAAGAGACCCAGTACTTC. It encodes CASKGPYEETQYF. Complete variable domain (other parts from reference TRBV19 and TRBJ2-5): DGGITQSPKYLFRKEGQNVTLSCEQNLNHDAMYWYRQDPGQGLRLIYYSQIVNDFQKGDIAEGYSVSREKKESFPLTVTSAQKNPTAFYLCASKGPYEETQYFGPGTRLLVL.

J is TRBJ2-2 and V is TRBV27; TRBD2 aligns across 13 bases. V shed 7 bases and J 7 bases; nucleotides not matched to a gene: 6. Germline V CDR1 and CDR2: MNHEY, SMNVEV (reference sequence). The CDR3 extends over 15 amino acids. The CDR3, as DNA: TGTGCCAGCAAAACTAGCGGGGGGGCGAACGGGGAGCTGTTTTTT. This encodes CASKTSGGANGELFF.

The chain links TRBV5-1 to TRBJ2-5; TRBD2 agrees at 8 bases. From germline, CDR1 is SGHRS and CDR2 YFSETQ. After removal of 3 bases from V and 2 bases from J, the junction contained 6 bases not matched to a gene. This CDR3 has 15 residues. This CDR3 is CASSSGLGQQETQYF. CDR3 coding DNA: TGCGCCAGCAGCTCGGGACTAGGGCAGCAAGAGACCCAGTACTTC.

The CDR3 bases are TGTGCCAGCTCGCCGCGGTCCAGGGCTAGCGGGACAGATACGCAGTATTTT. Protein product: CASSPRSRASGTDTQYF. This sequence joins TRBV18 and TRBJ2-3; 8 nucleotides align to TRBD2. Trimming removed 6 bases from V and 3 bases from J; junction bases left unmatched: 14. Germline CDR1 is KGHSH and CDR2 is LQKENI. CDR3 length equals 17 residues. Combining the CDR3 with reference TRBV18 and TRBJ2-3 gives the whole variable domain NAGVMQNPRHLVRRRGQEARLRCSPMKGHSHVYWYRQLPEEGLKFMVYLQKENIIDESGMPKERFSAEFPKEGPSILRIQQVVRGDSAAYFCASSPRSRASGTDTQYFGPGTRLTVL.

The chain links TRBV5-6 to TRBJ1-1; no firm D call. This CDR3 contains 11 residues. The germline CDR1 and CDR2 sequences are SGHDT and YYEEEE. V was pared by 0 bases and J by 7 bases, with 4 bases between. The CDR3 DNA reads as TGTGCCAGCAGCTTGGTTCATGAAGCTTTCTTT. This sequence encodes CASSLVHEAFF.

V gene TRBV5-1 combines with J gene TRBJ2-2; no clear D. Germline V gives CDR1 SGHRS, CDR2 YFSETQ. Trimming shortened V by 0 bases and J by 4 bases, and 13 bases separated the two germline ends. The CDR3 is made up of 16 amino acids. CDR3 sequence: CASSLEGLGSTGELFF. The CDR3, as DNA: TGCGCCAGCAGCTTGGAAGGGTTGGGTTCCACCGGGGAGCTGTTTTTT.

The V call is TRBV5-1, the J call TRBJ2-7, with TRBD2 matching over 10 bases. Germline trimming cut 4 bases from V and 4 bases from J; bases unmatched to any gene: 5. Germline values: CDR1 SGHRS, CDR2 YFSETQ. The CDR3 sequence is 14 residues long. In DNA form, the CDR3 reads TGCGCCAGCAGCCATTCTAGCGGGGGTTACGAGCAGTACTTC. Translated, it gives CASSHSSGGYEQYF.

This clonotype showed up just a few times. The V gene is TRBV20-1, the J gene TRBJ2-3, with no clear D. Germline CDR1 DFQATT, CDR2 SNEGSKA (reference sequence). This CDR3 contains 14 residues. Trimming took off 3 bases at V and 0 bases at J, with 10 bases between the two ends. The CDR3 is CSARGLTSTDTQYF. CDR3 nucleotides: TGCAGTGCTAGGGGCTTGACTAGCACAGATACGCAGTATTTT.

This chain joins TRBV25-1 and TRBJ2-4; D ambiguous. With 3 bases removed from V and 6 bases from J, the gap between germline ends came to 15 bases. CDR1 is MGHDK, CDR2 SYGVNS, per germline. There are 15 residues in the CDR3. The CDR3 loop reads CASSDLRRAGNIQYF. Here the CDR3 DNA reads TGTGCCAGCAGTGATCTCAGGCGAGCTGGAAACATTCAGTACTTC.

The chain has TRBV12-3 or TRBV12-4 and TRBJ2-3, with 10 bases fitting TRBD2. V dropped 6 bases and J dropped 10; count of bases not matched to a gene: 16. CDR3 length: 16 amino acids. The CDR3 DNA follows: TGTGCCAGCAGGTCTAGCGGGAGAGAGGGGATTCTGGCGCAGTATTTT. It is translated as CASRSSGREGILAQYF.

V is TRBV20-1 and J is TRBJ2-2, with 8 positions matching TRBD2. Germline lookup yields CDR1 DFQATT and CDR2 SNEGSKA (reference sequence). The CDR3 loop spans 15 amino acids. V lost 0 bases and J lost 4; bases outside the gene matches: 4. In DNA form, the CDR3 reads TGCAGTGCTAGAGATGAGCGGGGGTTCACCGGGGAGCTGTTTTTT. Translating gives CSARDERGFTGELFF.

A few counts support this clonotype. The rearrangement joins TRBV10-2 to TRBJ2-5; 8 nucleotides match TRBD1. The J call may be mistaken, given a closer DNA end match to TRBJ2-7. CDR1 and CDR2 (germline): WSHSY, SAAADI. The CDR3 runs to 14 residues. The CDR3 bases are TGCGCCAGCAGAGACAGGGGTGAGTCCTACGAGCAGTACTTC. Translating it yields CASRDRGESYEQYF.

The CDR3 region is CAILDGSYNEQFF. The CDR3 DNA follows: TGTGCCATACTGGACGGGTCCTACAATGAGCAGTTCTTC. This sequence joins TRBV10-3 and TRBJ2-1; D unclear. This CDR3 spans 13 amino acids. V dropped 9 bases and J dropped 1 base, with 10 bases sitting between them. The germline gives CDR1 ENHRY, CDR2 SYGVKD.

The chain uses TRBV5-6 and TRBJ1-4, with TRBD1 matching 9 bases. The CDR3 length is 15 residues. V shed 4 bases, J shed 8 bases, and the junction held 9 bases outside the gene matches. Germline CDR1 reads SGHDT; CDR2 reads YYEEEE. The CDR3 DNA is TGTGCCAGCAGCGGGGGACAGGGCAGAAGAGAAAAACTGTTTTTT. Translated, it gives CASSGGQGRREKLFF.

V gene TRBV12-3 or TRBV12-4 combines with J gene TRBJ1-1; D perhaps matches TRBD1 (6 bases). CDR3 length: 12 amino acids. Trimming left V 6 bases short and J 3 bases short, with 8 bases between. The CDR3 sequence: CASRDRYTEAFF. As DNA, the CDR3 is TGTGCCAGCAGAGACAGGTACACTGAAGCTTTCTTT.

This clonotype has just a few counts. V gene TRBV5-1 combines with J gene TRBJ1-1; D perhaps matches TRBD1 (5 bases). With 1 base removed from V and 5 bases from J, the gap between germline ends came to 18 bases. The CDR3 is 16 amino acids. The V gene's germline CDR1 is SGHRS and CDR2 YFSETQ. CDR3 DNA sequence: TGCGCCAGCAGCTTGATGGGTCGGGAGGGGCAGACTGAAGCTTTCTTT. Encoded protein: CASSLMGREGQTEAFF.

The chain combines TRBV20-1 with TRBJ1-2, with D possibly TRBD1 on 6 matching bases. The CDR3 consists of 14 residues. Germline V gives CDR1 DFQATT, CDR2 SNEGSKA (reference sequence). The V end was cut by 3 bases, the J end by 3 bases, with 14 bases between. In DNA form, the CDR3 reads TGCAGTGCTAGGAAACAGGGCCGAGACTATGGCTACACCTTC. It translates to CSARKQGRDYGYTF.

The J gene is TRBJ2-1, the V gene TRBV12-3 or TRBV12-4, with TRBD1 identical over 7 bases. The CDR3 has 14 amino acids. V lost 4 bases and J lost 9; bases outside the gene matches: 9. Here the CDR3 reads CASSSTGSGGEQFF. The DNA of the CDR3 is TGTGCCAGCAGTTCGACAGGGTCTGGTGGTGAGCAGTTCTTC.

V gene TRBV12-3 or TRBV12-4 combines with J gene TRBJ2-3; perhaps TRBD2 as D (6 bases). V was clipped by 6 bases and J by 11 bases, with 27 bases between them. The CDR3 spans 16 residues. This CDR3 is CASSPGGAGSTDVQYF. The CDR3 nucleotides read TGTGCCAGCAGCCCGGGCGGAGCGGGCAGCACAGATGTGCAGTATTTT.

The chain couples TRBV11-2 to TRBJ2-5; tentative D call: TRBD2 (6 bases). TRBJ2-1 explains the end of the DNA better; the J call may be wrong. The length of the CDR3 is 15 residues. Germline V gene data show CDR1 as SGHAT and CDR2 as FQNNGV. In nucleotides, the CDR3 is TGTGCCAGCAGCTTAGTGGCGGGGTTTCCGAATGAGCAGTTCTTC. Translated: CASSLVAGFPNEQFF.

The CDR3 coding sequence is TGTGCCAGCAGCGAGATAGGACAGGGGGCGAACTATGGCTACACCTTC. This sequence encodes CASSEIGQGANYGYTF. The chain carries TRBV25-1 and TRBJ1-2; 11 nucleotides match TRBD1. After removal of 6 bases from V and 2 bases from J, the junction contained 8 bases not matched to a gene. The CDR3 contains 16 residues. The germline V gene has CDR1 MGHDK and CDR2 SYGVNS.

This rearrangement joins TRBV6-6 to TRBJ2-3, with D possibly matching TRBD2 (5 bases). CDR3 length equals 12 residues. V was trimmed by 9 bases and J by 3 bases, leaving 10 bases between them. Germline CDR1 reads MNHNY; CDR2 reads SVGAGI (reference sequence). The CDR3 region has the DNA TGTGCCAGTGGAGGAGCGACAGATACGCAGTATTTT. Encoded protein: CASGGATDTQYF.

The CDR3 coding sequence is TGCGCCAGCAGCCAAGATAAGAGCGGGGGCCTCTACAATGAGCAGTTCTTC. Translation: CASSQDKSGGLYNEQFF. The rearrangement links TRBV4-1 to TRBJ2-1, with TRBD2 matching 8 bases. The CDR3 totals 17 residues. Losses at the gene ends were 0 bases for V and 3 bases for J; bases not matched to a gene: 7. Germline CDR1 MGHRA, CDR2 YSYEKL.

This clonotype was observed once. This CDR3 is CSVNTGGGTEAFF. The CDR3 coding sequence is TGCAGCGTCAACACAGGGGGCGGCACTGAAGCTTTCTTT. The chain couples TRBV29-1 to TRBJ1-1; 9 nucleotides line up with TRBD1. This CDR3 has 13 amino acids. The V gene end was trimmed by 6 bases and the J gene end by 4 bases; junction bases not matched to a gene: 6. The germline CDR1 and CDR2 sequences are SQVTM and ANQGSEA.

This clonotype was counted between two and nine times. J is TRBJ1-5 and V is TRBV9, with 7 positions matching TRBD1. Per germline, CDR1 SGDLS and CDR2 YYNGEE. V was pared by 4 bases and J by 0 bases, with 4 bases of the junction left unmatched. The CDR3 is made up of 15 amino acids. CDR3 DNA: TGTGCCAGCAGCCGACAGGGAGATAGCAATCAGCCCCAGCATTTT. It is translated as CASSRQGDSNQPQHF. Based on the CDR3 plus reference TRBV9 and TRBJ1-5, the full variable domain is DSGVTQTPKHLITATGQRVTLRCSPRSGDLSVYWYQQSLDQGLQFLIQYYNGEERAKGNILERFSAQQFPDLHSELNLSSLELGDSALYFCASSRQGDSNQPQHFGDGTRLSIL.

This chain uses TRBV20-1 with TRBJ1-1; D not certain. The V end was cut by 2 bases, the J end by 4 bases, with 14 bases between. Germline V lookup: CDR1 DFQATT, CDR2 SNEGSKA (reference sequence). The length of the CDR3 is 14 residues. The CDR3 loop reads CSARISGGGTEAFF. Written as DNA, the CDR3 is TGCAGTGCTAGAATTAGCGGAGGTGGCACTGAAGCTTTCTTT.

The chain joins TRBV5-1 to TRBJ2-1; tentative D call: TRBD2 (5 bases). This CDR3 comprises 16 residues. Per the germline V gene, CDR1 is SGHRS and CDR2 is YFSETQ. With 0 bases removed from V and 2 bases from J, the gap between germline ends came to 12 bases. The chain's CDR3 is CASSLVVGSPYNEQFF. CDR3 coding DNA: TGCGCCAGCAGCTTGGTTGTGGGGAGCCCCTACAATGAGCAGTTCTTC.